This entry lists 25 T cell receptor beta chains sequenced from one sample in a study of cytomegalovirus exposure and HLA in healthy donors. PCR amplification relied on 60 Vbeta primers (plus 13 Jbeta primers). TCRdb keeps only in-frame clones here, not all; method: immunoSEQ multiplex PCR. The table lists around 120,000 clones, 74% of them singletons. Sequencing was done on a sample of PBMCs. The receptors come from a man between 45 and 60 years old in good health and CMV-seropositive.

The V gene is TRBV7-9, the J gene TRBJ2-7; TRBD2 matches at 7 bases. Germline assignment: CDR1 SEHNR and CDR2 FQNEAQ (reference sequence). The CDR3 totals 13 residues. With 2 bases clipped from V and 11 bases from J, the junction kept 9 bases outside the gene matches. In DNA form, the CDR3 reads TGTGCCAGCAGCTTACCTAGCGGTTTGTCGGAGTACTTC. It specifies CASSLPSGLSEYF.

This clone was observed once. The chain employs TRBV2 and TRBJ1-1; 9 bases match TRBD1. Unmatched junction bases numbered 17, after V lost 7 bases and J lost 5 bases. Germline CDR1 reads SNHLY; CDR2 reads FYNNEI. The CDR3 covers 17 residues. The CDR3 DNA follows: TGTGCCAGCATCCCCCAGGGACAGGGTTTCGACTCAACTGAAGCTTTCTTT. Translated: CASIPQGQGFDSTEAFF.

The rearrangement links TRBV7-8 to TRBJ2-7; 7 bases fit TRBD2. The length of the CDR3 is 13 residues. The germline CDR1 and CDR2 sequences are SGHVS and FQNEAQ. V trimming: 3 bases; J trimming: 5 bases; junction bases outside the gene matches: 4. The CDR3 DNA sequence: TGTGCCAGCAGCTTGGGACTACCGGACGAGCAGTACTTC. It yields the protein CASSLGLPDEQYF.

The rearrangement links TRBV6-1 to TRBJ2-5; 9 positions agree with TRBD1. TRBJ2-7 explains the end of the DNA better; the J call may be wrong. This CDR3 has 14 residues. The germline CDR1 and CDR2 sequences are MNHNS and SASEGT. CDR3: CASSERDREDEQYF. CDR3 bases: TGTGCCAGCAGTGAGCGGGACAGGGAGGACGAGCAGTACTTC.

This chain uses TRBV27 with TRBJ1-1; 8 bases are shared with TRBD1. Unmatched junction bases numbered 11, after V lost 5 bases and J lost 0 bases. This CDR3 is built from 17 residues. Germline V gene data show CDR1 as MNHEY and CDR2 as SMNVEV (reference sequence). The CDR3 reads CASSPSLRGLVNTEAFF. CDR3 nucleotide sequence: TGTGCCAGCAGTCCTTCACTCAGGGGGCTAGTGAACACTGAAGCTTTCTTT.

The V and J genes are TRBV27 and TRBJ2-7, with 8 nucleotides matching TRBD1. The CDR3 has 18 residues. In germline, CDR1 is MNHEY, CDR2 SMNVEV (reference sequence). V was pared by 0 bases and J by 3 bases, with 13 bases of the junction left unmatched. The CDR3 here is CASSLSIYEGQGFYEQYF. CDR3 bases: TGTGCCAGCAGTTTATCGATCTATGAAGGACAGGGTTTCTACGAGCAGTACTTC.

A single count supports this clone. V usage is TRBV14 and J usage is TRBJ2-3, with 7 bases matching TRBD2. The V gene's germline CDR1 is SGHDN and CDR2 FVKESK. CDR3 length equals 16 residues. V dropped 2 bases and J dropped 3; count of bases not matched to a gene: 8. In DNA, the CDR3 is TGTGCCAGCAGCCAAAGTCGGACTAGTGGGACAGATACGCAGTATTTT. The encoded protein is CASSQSRTSGTDTQYF.

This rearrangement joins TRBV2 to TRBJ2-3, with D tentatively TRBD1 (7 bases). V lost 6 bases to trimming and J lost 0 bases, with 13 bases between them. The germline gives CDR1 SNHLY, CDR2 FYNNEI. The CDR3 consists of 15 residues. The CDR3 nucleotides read TGTGCCAGCAGCCTCAGGGGGGATAGCACAGATACGCAGTATTTT. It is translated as CASSLRGDSTDTQYF.

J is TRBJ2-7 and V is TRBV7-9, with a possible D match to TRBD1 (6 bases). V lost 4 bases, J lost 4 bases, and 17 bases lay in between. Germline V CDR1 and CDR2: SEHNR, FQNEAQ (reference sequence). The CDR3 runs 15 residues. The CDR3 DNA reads TGTGCCAGCAGCTCCACAGGGAAGAGGGATTACGAGCAGTACTTC. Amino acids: CASSSTGKRDYEQYF.

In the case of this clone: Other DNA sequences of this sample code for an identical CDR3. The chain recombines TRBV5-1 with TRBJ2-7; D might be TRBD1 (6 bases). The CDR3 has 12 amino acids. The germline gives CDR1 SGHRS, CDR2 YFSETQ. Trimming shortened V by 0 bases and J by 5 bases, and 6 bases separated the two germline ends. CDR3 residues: CASSLAGDEQYF. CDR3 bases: TGCGCCAGCAGCTTGGCAGGGGACGAGCAGTACTTC.

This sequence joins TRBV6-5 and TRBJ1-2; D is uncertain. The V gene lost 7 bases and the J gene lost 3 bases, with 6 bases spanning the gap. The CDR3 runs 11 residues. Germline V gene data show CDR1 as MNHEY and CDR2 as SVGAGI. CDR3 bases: TGTGCCAGCACATTAGACTATGGCTACACCTTC. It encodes CASTLDYGYTF.

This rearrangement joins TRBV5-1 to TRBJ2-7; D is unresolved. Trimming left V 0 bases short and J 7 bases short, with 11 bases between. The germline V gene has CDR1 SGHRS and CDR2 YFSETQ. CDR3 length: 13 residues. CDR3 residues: CASSLAKPLEQYF. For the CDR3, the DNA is TGCGCCAGCAGCTTGGCAAAGCCTTTGGAGCAGTACTTC.

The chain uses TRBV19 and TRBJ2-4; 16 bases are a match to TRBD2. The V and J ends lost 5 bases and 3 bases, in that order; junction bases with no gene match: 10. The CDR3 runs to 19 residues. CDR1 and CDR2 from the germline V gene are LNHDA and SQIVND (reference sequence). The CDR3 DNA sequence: TGTGCCAGTAGTCCAGCGGGACTAGCGGGAGGGGGAGACAAAAACATTCAGTACTTC. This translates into CASSPAGLAGGGDKNIQYF.

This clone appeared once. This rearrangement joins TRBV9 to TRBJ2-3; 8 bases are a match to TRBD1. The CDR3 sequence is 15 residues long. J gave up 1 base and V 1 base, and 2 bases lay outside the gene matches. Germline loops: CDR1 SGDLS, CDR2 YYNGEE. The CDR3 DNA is TGTGCCAGCAGCGTACCAGGGGGCGGCACAGATACGCAGTATTTT. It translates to CASSVPGGGTDTQYF.

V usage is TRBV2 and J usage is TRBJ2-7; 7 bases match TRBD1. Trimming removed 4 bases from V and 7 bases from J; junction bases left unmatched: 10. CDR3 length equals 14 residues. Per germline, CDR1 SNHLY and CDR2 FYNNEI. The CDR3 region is CASSAGQNSGEQYF. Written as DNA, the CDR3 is TGTGCCAGCAGTGCGGGACAGAACTCCGGGGAGCAGTACTTC.

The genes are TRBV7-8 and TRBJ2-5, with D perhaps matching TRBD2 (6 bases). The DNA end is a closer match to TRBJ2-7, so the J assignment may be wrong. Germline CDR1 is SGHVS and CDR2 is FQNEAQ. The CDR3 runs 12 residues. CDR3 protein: CASSPAGSEQYF. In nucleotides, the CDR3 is TGTGCCAGCAGCCCCGCGGGGAGCGAGCAGTACTTC.

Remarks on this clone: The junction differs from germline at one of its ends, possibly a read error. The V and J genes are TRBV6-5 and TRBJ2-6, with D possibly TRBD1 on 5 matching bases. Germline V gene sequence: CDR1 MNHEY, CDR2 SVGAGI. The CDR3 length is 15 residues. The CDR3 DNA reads TGTGCCAGCAGTTATCAGTTTTCTGGGGCCAACGGCCTGACTTTC. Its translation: CASSYQFSGANGLTF.

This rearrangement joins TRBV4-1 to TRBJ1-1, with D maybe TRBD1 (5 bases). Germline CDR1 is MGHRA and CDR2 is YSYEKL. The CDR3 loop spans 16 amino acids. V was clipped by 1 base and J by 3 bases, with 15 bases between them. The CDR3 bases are TGCGCCAGCAGCCAAGCCTGGGGCGGGGCCGACACTGAAGCTTTCTTT. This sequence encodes CASSQAWGGADTEAFF.

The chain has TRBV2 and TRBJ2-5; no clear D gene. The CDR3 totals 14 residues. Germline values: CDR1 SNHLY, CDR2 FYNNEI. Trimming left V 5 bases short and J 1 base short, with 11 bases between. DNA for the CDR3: TGTGCCAGCAGTCAAACAACATCCCAAGAGACCCAGTACTTC. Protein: CASSQTTSQETQYF.

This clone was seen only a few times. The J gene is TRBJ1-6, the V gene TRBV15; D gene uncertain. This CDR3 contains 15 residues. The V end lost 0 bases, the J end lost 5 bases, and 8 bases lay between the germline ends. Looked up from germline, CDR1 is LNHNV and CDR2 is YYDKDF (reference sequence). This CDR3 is CATSRDRTDNSPLHF. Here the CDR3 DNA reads TGTGCCACCAGCAGAGATAGAACAGATAATTCACCCCTCCACTTT.

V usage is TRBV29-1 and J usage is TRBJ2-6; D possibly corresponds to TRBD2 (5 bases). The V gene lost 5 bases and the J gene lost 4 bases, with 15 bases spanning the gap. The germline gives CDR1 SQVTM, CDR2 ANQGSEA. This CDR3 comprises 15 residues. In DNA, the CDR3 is TGCAGCGTTAATCTCCGCGGGTCGGGGGCCAACGTCCTGACTTTC. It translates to CSVNLRGSGANVLTF.

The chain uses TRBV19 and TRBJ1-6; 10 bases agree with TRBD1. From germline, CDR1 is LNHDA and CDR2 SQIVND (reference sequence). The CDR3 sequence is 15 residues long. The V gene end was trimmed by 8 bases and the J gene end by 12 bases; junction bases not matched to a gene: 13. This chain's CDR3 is CASSPPGTGARPLHF. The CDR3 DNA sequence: TGTGCCAGTTCCCCTCCGGGGACAGGGGCGCGACCCCTCCACTTT.

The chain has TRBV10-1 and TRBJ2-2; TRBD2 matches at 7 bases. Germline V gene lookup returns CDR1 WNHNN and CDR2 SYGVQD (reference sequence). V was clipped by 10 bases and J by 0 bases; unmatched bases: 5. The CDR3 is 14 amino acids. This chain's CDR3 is CAMAGASNTGELFF. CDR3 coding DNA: TGCGCCATGGCGGGAGCCTCGAACACCGGGGAGCTGTTTTTT.

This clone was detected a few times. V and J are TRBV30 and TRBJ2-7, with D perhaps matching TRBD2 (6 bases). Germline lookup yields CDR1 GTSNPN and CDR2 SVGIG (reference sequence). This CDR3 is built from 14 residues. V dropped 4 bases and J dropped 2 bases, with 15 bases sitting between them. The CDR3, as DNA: TGTGCCTGGACCCTCGGGACTGGGCCCTACGAGCAGTACTTC. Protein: CAWTLGTGPYEQYF.

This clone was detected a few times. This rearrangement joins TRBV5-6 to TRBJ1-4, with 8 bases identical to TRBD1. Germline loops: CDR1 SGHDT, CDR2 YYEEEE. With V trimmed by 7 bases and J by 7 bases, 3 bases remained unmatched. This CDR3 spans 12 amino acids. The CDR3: CASHDRGEKLFF. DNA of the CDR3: TGTGCCAGCCATGACAGGGGTGAAAAACTGTTTTTT.